This passage covers 25 T cell receptor beta chains from one sample sequenced in a study of beta chain features in type 1 diabetes. The authors reverse transcribed all of the isolated RNA, so sequencing captured expressed TCRB transcripts. Sequencing used immunoSEQ multiplex PCR; TCRdb keeps in-frame clones, though not all of them. The sample yields roughly 240,000 clones, roughly 14% seen once. The sample was naive CD4+ T cells from blood. The receptors here all came from a woman aged 40 to 50 in good health.

The V and J genes are TRBV9 and TRBJ1-2; TRBD1 is a possible D gene (5 bases). Looked up from germline, CDR1 is SGDLS and CDR2 is YYNGEE. V was trimmed by 3 bases and J by 6 bases, leaving 12 bases between them. CDR3 length: 13 amino acids. Written as DNA, the CDR3 is TGTGCCAGCAGCGGTTCATGGGGGGATGGCTACACCTTC. It specifies CASSGSWGDGYTF.

This chain connects TRBV28 to TRBJ2-7; the match to TRBD1 covers 10 bases. The V gene's germline CDR1 is MDHEN and CDR2 SYDVKM. V was pared by 6 bases and J by 5 bases, with 7 bases of the junction left unmatched. This CDR3 comprises 14 residues. The CDR3 DNA reads as TGTGCCAGCAGCTCGGGACAGGGGTCGAACGAGCAGTACTTC. It is translated as CASSSGQGSNEQYF.

The chain links TRBV5-1 to TRBJ1-6; 8 bases map to TRBD1. This CDR3 has 17 amino acids. From germline, CDR1 is SGHRS and CDR2 YFSETQ. The J segment lost 5 bases and the V segment lost 6 bases, leaving 13 bases of the junction unmatched. CDR3 DNA sequence: TGCGCCAGCACGCGGCAGGGGGCGGGGGAAGATAATTCACCCCTCCACTTT. Translation gives CASTRQGAGEDNSPLHF.

The chain is built from TRBV7-2 and TRBJ2-5; possibly TRBD1 for D (6 bases). The CDR3 covers 15 residues. V lost 1 base and J 3 bases, leaving 12 bases between the germline ends. Germline V gene lookup returns CDR1 SGHTA and CDR2 FQGNSA. The CDR3 loop reads CASSLGGSGEETQYF. CDR3 sequence (DNA): TGTGCCAGCAGCTTAGGTGGGTCAGGGGAAGAGACCCAGTACTTC. The full variable domain, its missing parts supplied by reference TRBV7-2 and TRBJ2-5, is GAGVSQSPSNKVTEKGKDVELRCDPISGHTALYWYRQSLGQGLEFLIYFQGNSAPDKSGLPSDRFSAERTGGSVSTLTIQRTQQEDSAVYLCASSLGGSGEETQYFGPGTRLLVL.

As regards this clone: A much larger clone lies one base from this, so it may be a read error. The chain is built from TRBV11-2 and TRBJ2-5; D gene ambiguous. The CDR3 spans 11 residues. V was clipped by 5 bases and J by 5 bases, with 6 bases between them. Germline CDR1 SGHAT, CDR2 FQNNGV. The CDR3 nucleotides are TGTGCCAGCAGCAACGGGGAGACCCAGTACTTC. As protein: CASSNGETQYF.

The gene calls are TRBV9 and TRBJ2-3, with a weak D call TRBD2 (6 bases). Trimming left V 7 bases short and J 8 bases short, with 20 bases between. This CDR3 has 14 residues. Germline assignment: CDR1 SGDLS and CDR2 YYNGEE. The CDR3 region is CASSQLGSSATQYF. The CDR3 region has the DNA TGTGCCAGCTCCCAACTCGGGAGTTCAGCTACGCAGTATTTT.

J is TRBJ2-1 and V is TRBV19; the D is unclear. The V gene lost 4 bases and the J gene lost 1 base, with 11 bases spanning the gap. Germline V gene sequence: CDR1 LNHDA, CDR2 SQIVND (reference sequence). The CDR3 sequence is 15 residues long. The CDR3 nucleotides are TGTGCCAGTAGTACGCTACGATCTTCCTACAATGAGCAGTTCTTC. This translates into CASSTLRSSYNEQFF.

The rearrangement links TRBV9 to TRBJ1-1; D possibly corresponds to TRBD1 (6 bases). V lost 4 bases to trimming and J lost 7 bases, with 11 bases between them. CDR1 SGDLS and CDR2 YYNGEE come from the germline V gene. This CDR3 contains 12 residues. CDR3 nucleotide sequence: TGTGCCAGCAGCCCTAACAGGGTTGAAGCTTTCTTT. This translates into CASSPNRVEAFF.

This clone was observed many times. V usage is TRBV7-9 and J usage is TRBJ2-2; D might be TRBD2 (6 bases). This CDR3 has 14 residues. V shed 7 bases and J shed 4 bases, with 13 bases lying between them. Germline V gene sequence: CDR1 SEHNR, CDR2 FQNEAQ (reference sequence). CDR3 in amino acids: CASTTSPSTGELFF. CDR3 DNA sequence: TGTGCCAGCACCACTAGCCCCTCCACCGGGGAGCTGTTTTTT.

Worth noting for this clone: Other nucleotide sequences from this sample produce the same CDR3. The chain employs TRBV9 and TRBJ2-7; no reliable D call. CDR1 SGDLS and CDR2 YYNGEE come from the germline V gene. V lost 0 bases and J 3 bases, leaving 10 bases between the germline ends. CDR3 length: 14 residues. This chain's CDR3 is CASSVASGGYEQYF. The CDR3 bases are TGTGCCAGCAGCGTAGCTAGTGGCGGCTACGAGCAGTACTTC.

This clone showed up just a few times. The V and J genes are TRBV11-2 and TRBJ2-1, with 10 positions matching TRBD2. The V and J ends lost 2 bases and 0 bases, in that order; junction bases with no gene match: 10. This CDR3 comprises 19 residues. Looked up from germline, CDR1 is SGHAT and CDR2 is FQNNGV. Here the CDR3 reads CASSLNSGGPTSSYNEQFF. CDR3 sequence (DNA): TGTGCCAGCAGCTTAAATAGCGGGGGGCCTACGAGCTCCTACAATGAGCAGTTCTTC.

In its sample, this clone was seen a few times. The V gene is TRBV19, the J gene TRBJ2-1; TRBD2 matches at 8 bases. The germline gives CDR1 LNHDA, CDR2 SQIVND (reference sequence). The V and J ends lost 4 bases and 3 bases, in that order; junction bases with no gene match: 14. The CDR3 is 18 residues long. The DNA for the CDR3 is TGTGCCAGTAGTACCTTAACTAGCGGAAACCCATTCTACAATGAGCAGTTCTTC. Protein: CASSTLTSGNPFYNEQFF. Together with reference TRBV19 and TRBJ2-1, the CDR3 gives the full variable domain: DGGITQSPKYLFRKEGQNVTLSCEQNLNHDAMYWYRQDPGQGLRLIYYSQIVNDFQKGDIAEGYSVSREKKESFPLTVTSAQKNPTAFYLCASSTLTSGNPFYNEQFFGPGTRLTVL.

This chain connects TRBV6-6 to TRBJ2-7, with a tentative D call TRBD2 (5 bases). Trimming stripped 8 bases from V and 0 bases from J, with 17 bases between. The CDR3 has 15 residues. Germline assignment: CDR1 MNHNY and CDR2 SVGAGI (reference sequence). CDR3 nucleotide sequence: TGTGCCAGCGGTCGCTTGGTAGGGAGCTCCTACGAGCAGTACTTC. As protein: CASGRLVGSSYEQYF.

This clone was seen ten or more times. The rearrangement joins TRBV4-3 to TRBJ2-2; the match to TRBD2 covers 7 bases. This CDR3 has 15 residues. With V trimmed by 2 bases and J by 10 bases, 10 bases remained unmatched. Germline assignment: CDR1 LGHNA and CDR2 YSLEER. The CDR3: CASSQRDYPVVELFF. The CDR3 DNA is TGCGCCAGCAGCCAACGGGACTACCCCGTTGTGGAGCTGTTTTTT.

V is TRBV5-4 and J is TRBJ2-5; 9 bases fit TRBD2. Germline trimming cut 0 bases from V and 5 bases from J; bases unmatched to any gene: 8. Germline CDR1 is SGHNT and CDR2 is YYREEE (reference sequence). CDR3 length: 16 residues. CDR3 region: CASSLGKAGGQETQYF. The CDR3 nucleotides are TGTGCCAGCAGCTTGGGGAAGGCGGGGGGGCAGGAGACCCAGTACTTC.

The rearrangement uses TRBV2 and TRBJ2-2; D is perhaps TRBD1 (5 bases). Germline-derived CDR1 and CDR2 are SNHLY and FYNNEI. This CDR3 contains 15 residues. V was cut by 0 bases and J by 5 bases, with 10 bases left in between. As DNA, the CDR3 is TGTGCCAGCAGTGAAGCGCTTAGGGGAACCGGGGAGCTGTTTTTT. Translating it yields CASSEALRGTGELFF.

This clone came up a few times. The chain employs TRBV6-5 and TRBJ2-5; D gene ambiguous. The V end was cut by 2 bases, the J end by 5 bases, with 9 bases between. The CDR3 runs to 13 residues. Germline CDR1 reads MNHEY; CDR2 reads SVGAGI. CDR3 in DNA: TGTGCCAGCAGTTACCCGCCTGGCGAGACCCAGTACTTC. The encoded protein is CASSYPPGETQYF.

The V call is TRBV27, the J call TRBJ2-3; TRBD1 matches at 7 bases. Looked up from germline, CDR1 is MNHEY and CDR2 is SMNVEV (reference sequence). This CDR3 has 16 residues. Trimming cost V 3 bases and J 2 bases; bases outside gene matches: 8. The CDR3 region is CASSFGTGQFTDTQYF. The CDR3 nucleotides are TGTGCCAGCAGTTTCGGAACGGGACAGTTCACAGATACGCAGTATTTT.

The chain employs TRBV7-9 and TRBJ2-3, with a weak D call TRBD1 (5 bases). Trimming cost V 4 bases and J 2 bases, with 10 bases left between them. Per germline, CDR1 SEHNR and CDR2 FQNEAQ (reference sequence). This CDR3 is 14 amino acids long. CDR3 amino acids: CASSSDSYTDTQYF. The DNA of the CDR3 is TGTGCCAGCAGCTCCGACAGTTACACAGATACGCAGTATTTT.

This clone has only a few counts. This chain joins TRBV6-1 and TRBJ1-5, with D maybe TRBD1 (6 bases). Germline CDR1 MNHNS, CDR2 SASEGT. CDR3 size: 15 residues. V gave up 1 base and J gave up 3 bases, with 10 bases separating them. The CDR3 loop reads CASSEVNRANQPQHF. The CDR3, as DNA: TGTGCCAGCAGTGAAGTCAACAGGGCCAATCAGCCCCAGCATTTT.

A few counts support this clone. The chain couples TRBV7-9 to TRBJ2-7; possible D gene TRBD2, 6 bases. The V end was cut by 7 bases, the J end by 3 bases, with 10 bases between. Germline CDR1 reads SEHNR; CDR2 reads FQNEAQ (reference sequence). CDR3 size: 12 residues. CDR3 sequence (DNA): TGTGCCAGCACCCAGGGACTCTACGAGCAGTACTTC. Translating it yields CASTQGLYEQYF.

This sequence joins TRBV19 and TRBJ2-7; D perhaps matches TRBD1 (5 bases). The CDR3 totals 14 residues. Germline V gene data show CDR1 as LNHDA and CDR2 as SQIVND (reference sequence). V was cut by 6 bases and J by 2 bases, with 14 bases left in between. The CDR3 sequence is CASSTDSLAYEQYF. The DNA of the CDR3 is TGTGCCAGTAGCACCGACAGCCTAGCCTACGAGCAGTACTTC.

This clone was counted between two and nine times. CDR3 sequence: CASTPTGPNTEAFF. The DNA of the CDR3 is TGCGCCAGCACCCCGACAGGTCCCAACACTGAAGCTTTCTTT. V gene TRBV5-1 combines with J gene TRBJ1-1; D is possibly TRBD1 (6 bases). V shed 6 bases and J shed 2 bases, with 14 bases lying between them. Germline V lookup: CDR1 SGHRS, CDR2 YFSETQ. This CDR3 is 14 amino acids long.

V and J are TRBV27 and TRBJ2-5; TRBD1 aligns across 7 bases. The ends lost 4 bases at V and 5 bases at J; junction bases unmatched: 16. Germline V gene data show CDR1 as MNHEY and CDR2 as SMNVEV (reference sequence). The CDR3 runs 17 residues. DNA for the CDR3: TGTGCCAGCAGTTCAGTTAGAGGGGGCGGAAGGGGGGAGACCCAGTACTTC. It specifies CASSSVRGGGRGETQYF.

This clone was counted many times. This chain uses TRBV23-1 with TRBJ1-3, with TRBD1 as a possible D gene (5 bases). TRBV23-1 is an open reading frame, and its role is uncertain. This CDR3 has 16 amino acids. V shed 0 bases and J shed 2 bases, with 11 bases lying between them. The DNA of the CDR3 is TGCGCCAGCAGTCAATCAAGGGTAGGGGCTGGAAACACCATATATTTT. Its protein product is CASSQSRVGAGNTIYF.